Below are 26 T cell receptor beta chains sequenced from a single sample in a study of blood T cell repertoires in COVID-19. The table came from immunoSEQ multiplex PCR; TCRdb's copy has only in-frame clones and leaves some out. The sample holds around 250,000 clones; 80% to 90% are singletons and the top ten take 5% to 7.5%. Sequenced input: PBMCs or T cells enriched from blood (not recorded which). These receptors originate from a woman between 50 and 59 years old who had been exposed to COVID-19.

J is TRBJ2-4 and V is TRBV11-2; 8 bases match TRBD1. This CDR3 is built from 16 residues. Unmatched junction bases numbered 6, after V lost 5 bases and J lost 0 bases. Germline V gene sequence: CDR1 SGHAT, CDR2 FQNNGV. The CDR3 DNA reads as TGTGCCAGCAGCCCAGGACAGGGCCTAGCCAAAAACATTCAGTACTTC. Translating it yields CASSPGQGLAKNIQYF.

V is TRBV2 and J is TRBJ1-2, with 7 bases matching TRBD1. V lost 5 bases, J lost 4 bases, and 4 bases stayed unmatched. The germline CDR1 and CDR2 sequences are SNHLY and FYNNEI. The length of the CDR3 is 13 residues. The CDR3 sequence is CASSFDRVYGYTF. The CDR3 bases are TGTGCCAGCAGTTTTGACAGGGTCTATGGCTACACCTTC.

The V and J genes are TRBV9 and TRBJ1-2; possible D gene TRBD1, 6 bases. Germline lookup yields CDR1 SGDLS and CDR2 YYNGEE. This CDR3 contains 13 residues. V lost 4 bases to trimming and J lost 3 bases, with 10 bases between them. CDR3 region: CASSLDSHYGYTF. CDR3 coding DNA: TGTGCCAGCAGCCTGGACAGCCACTATGGCTACACCTTC.

This sequence joins TRBV9 and TRBJ2-5, with 10 bases fitting TRBD1. V was pared by 0 bases and J by 4 bases, with 3 bases of the junction left unmatched. Germline V CDR1 and CDR2: SGDLS, YYNGEE. This CDR3 is built from 15 residues. The CDR3 bases are TGTGCCAGCAGCGTAGTAGGACAGGGGGGAGAGACCCAGTACTTC. Protein: CASSVVGQGGETQYF.

This clone was observed once. The V call is TRBV19, the J call TRBJ1-1, with D hard to call. This CDR3 is built from 14 residues. CDR1 is LNHDA, CDR2 SQIVND, per germline (reference sequence). Trimming pared 0 bases from V and 7 bases from J, leaving 12 bases between. Here the CDR3 reads CASSIDFGSDEAFF. The CDR3 nucleotides are TGTGCCAGTAGTATAGATTTCGGGAGTGATGAAGCTTTCTTT. Full variable domain (remainder filled in from reference TRBV19 and TRBJ1-1): DGGITQSPKYLFRKEGQNVTLSCEQNLNHDAMYWYRQDPGQGLRLIYYSQIVNDFQKGDIAEGYSVSREKKESFPLTVTSAQKNPTAFYLCASSIDFGSDEAFFGQGTRLTVV.

The chain is built from TRBV28 and TRBJ1-6, with D possibly being TRBD1 (6 bases). This CDR3 spans 13 amino acids. The germline V and J ends were trimmed by 8 bases and 5 bases, with 10 bases remaining between them. CDR1 is MDHEN, CDR2 SYDVKM, per germline. The CDR3 coding sequence is TGTGCCAGCGGCTGGACAGATAATTCACCCCTCCACTTT. Translation: CASGWTDNSPLHF.

V and J are TRBV19 and TRBJ1-1; D unclear. The CDR3 loop spans 14 amino acids. Germline CDR1 and CDR2: LNHDA and SQIVND (reference sequence). V was cut by 2 bases and J by 4 bases, with 11 bases left in between. CDR3: CASSISGVGTEAFF. CDR3 sequence (DNA): TGTGCCAGTAGTATATCGGGTGTCGGCACTGAAGCTTTCTTT.

The chain combines TRBV5-1 with TRBJ1-4; D is ambiguous. CDR1 is SGHRS and CDR2 is YFSETQ in the germline V gene. CDR3 length equals 15 residues. V lost 0 bases and J lost 5, with 11 bases in between. CDR3 coding DNA: TGCGCCAGCAGCTTGGGTGGCCAATTAAATGAAAAACTGTTTTTT. It codes for CASSLGGQLNEKLFF.

The rearrangement links TRBV11-3 to TRBJ2-1, with D possibly being TRBD1 (6 bases). CDR1 is SGHNT and CDR2 is YENEEA in the germline V gene. The length of the CDR3 is 15 residues. The V end was cut by 6 bases, the J end by 0 bases, with 12 bases between. CDR3 protein: CASSRSGASYNEQFF. The CDR3 nucleotides read TGTGCCAGCAGTCGTTCAGGGGCCTCCTACAATGAGCAGTTCTTC.

The genes are TRBV28 and TRBJ1-1, with TRBD1 identical over 9 bases. CDR3 size: 15 residues. Germline V lookup: CDR1 MDHEN, CDR2 SYDVKM. The junction had 4 bases not matched to a gene; V was cut back by 1 base and J by 4 bases. The CDR3 DNA is TGTGCCAGCAGTTTATTCGACAGGGGGGGCACTGAAGCTTTCTTT. This encodes CASSLFDRGGTEAFF.

This clone came up a few times. The chain carries TRBV5-1 and TRBJ2-2; D perhaps matches TRBD2 (6 bases). The CDR3 is 16 residues long. Germline CDR1 reads SGHRS; CDR2 reads YFSETQ. Trimming shortened V by 6 bases and J by 1 base, and 16 bases separated the two germline ends. In DNA, the CDR3 is TGCGCCAGCACCCTAACCGGCGGGGTGAACACCGGGGAGCTGTTTTTT. This codes for CASTLTGGVNTGELFF.

The chain combines TRBV4-3 with TRBJ1-1; a possible D gene is TRBD1 (5 bases). This CDR3 spans 14 amino acids. Trimming pared 3 bases from V and 0 bases from J, leaving 8 bases between. Germline CDR1 reads LGHNA; CDR2 reads YSLEER. The CDR3 DNA reads TGCGCCAGCAGCCAGCAGGGTGTGAACACTGAAGCTTTCTTT. Protein: CASSQQGVNTEAFF.

The chain couples TRBV3-1 (or the pseudogene TRBV3-2) to TRBJ1-1, with D maybe TRBD1 (5 bases). The CDR3 length is 13 residues. CDR1 and CDR2 from the germline V gene are LGHDT and YNNKEL (reference sequence). Deletions cut 7 bases from V and 5 bases from J, with 14 bases between. The CDR3 DNA follows: TGTGCCAGCACGAATCTTAAGGGGACTGAAGCTTTCTTT. This gives the protein CASTNLKGTEAFF.

The V and J genes are TRBV9 and TRBJ1-3; TRBD1 aligns across 7 bases. CDR3 length: 14 residues. Germline lookup yields CDR1 SGDLS and CDR2 YYNGEE. Unmatched junction bases numbered 1, after V lost 4 bases and J lost 0 bases. CDR3 sequence (DNA): TGTGCCAGCAGCCGGGACAGCTCTGGAAACACCATATATTTT. Amino acid sequence: CASSRDSSGNTIYF.

The gene calls are TRBV18 and TRBJ1-6; D remains ambiguous. The CDR3 contains 14 residues. The V gene lost 6 bases and the J gene lost 5 bases, with 11 bases spanning the gap. Germline CDR1 is KGHSH and CDR2 is LQKENI. As DNA, the CDR3 is TGTGCCAGCTCGCCGGGTTCTAATAATTCACCCCTCCACTTT. It is translated as CASSPGSNNSPLHF.

The chain employs TRBV2 and TRBJ1-1; D is uncertain. The CDR3 has 11 amino acids. V was trimmed by 4 bases and J by 5 bases, leaving 5 bases between them. Germline V CDR1 and CDR2: SNHLY, FYNNEI. CDR3 sequence (DNA): TGTGCCAGCAGTGTACAGACTGAAGCTTTCTTT. Protein product: CASSVQTEAFF.

This clone was seen a single time. The chain combines TRBV15 with TRBJ1-5, with 7 bases identical to TRBD1. Germline lookup yields CDR1 LNHNV and CDR2 YYDKDF (reference sequence). CDR3 length equals 15 residues. Germline trimming cut 3 bases from V and 0 bases from J; bases unmatched to any gene: 2. CDR3 DNA: TGTGCCACCAGCAGGGCAGGGGGTAGCAATCAGCCCCAGCATTTT. This codes for CATSRAGGSNQPQHF.

This chain connects TRBV30 to TRBJ2-3; 7 bases line up with TRBD2. The length of the CDR3 is 12 residues. Looked up from germline, CDR1 is GTSNPN and CDR2 is SVGIG (reference sequence). With 4 bases clipped from V and 5 bases from J, the junction kept 3 bases outside the gene matches. CDR3 amino acids: CAWNRGGDTQYF. The CDR3 nucleotides read TGTGCCTGGAATCGCGGGGGAGATACGCAGTATTTT. Combining the CDR3 with reference TRBV30 and TRBJ2-3 gives the whole variable domain SQTIHQWPATLVQPVGSPLSLECTVEGTSNPNLYWYRQAAGRGLQLLFYSVGIGQISSEVPQNLSASRPQDRQFILSSKKLLLSDSGFYLCAWNRGGDTQYFGPGTRLTVL.

This chain joins TRBV7-2 and TRBJ1-2, with D maybe TRBD1 (6 bases). The germline V gene has CDR1 SGHTA and CDR2 FQGNSA. The V gene lost 4 bases and the J gene lost 11 bases, with 20 bases spanning the gap. The CDR3 spans 14 residues. DNA of the CDR3: TGTGCCAGCAGCTCTTTGGAGGGCGGGGGCGTTTACACCTTC. Translating it yields CASSSLEGGGVYTF.

In its sample, this clone was seen once. CDR3 sequence reads: CASKAGQGTDTQYF. CDR3 nucleotides: TGTGCCAGCAAAGCGGGACAGGGCACAGATACGCAGTATTTT. The chain links TRBV2 to TRBJ2-3, with D perhaps TRBD1 (8 bases). Germline V CDR1 and CDR2: SNHLY, FYNNEI. The CDR3 spans 14 residues. The V gene lost 7 bases and the J gene lost 1 base, with 12 bases spanning the gap.

The J gene is TRBJ1-1, the V gene TRBV2, with D hard to call. Per germline, CDR1 SNHLY and CDR2 FYNNEI. Trimming took 1 base from V and 7 from J, leaving 13 bases between them. The length of the CDR3 is 14 residues. The CDR3 DNA reads as TGTGCCAGCAGTGAAGATGGCCCTTCGGGTGAAGCTTTCTTT. Its translation is CASSEDGPSGEAFF.

The chain couples TRBV13 to TRBJ1-5; weak D call: TRBD1 (6 bases). Germline CDR1 reads PRHDT; CDR2 reads FYEKMQ (reference sequence). There are 14 residues in the CDR3. Trimming left V 5 bases short and J 8 bases short, with 16 bases between. The CDR3 sequence is CASSRWGQSEPQHF. CDR3 sequence (DNA): TGTGCCAGCAGCCGATGGGGACAATCGGAGCCCCAGCATTTT.

The chain links TRBV5-1 to TRBJ2-1; no clear D gene. Germline lookup yields CDR1 SGHRS and CDR2 YFSETQ. The CDR3 loop spans 15 amino acids. Trimming removed 2 bases at V and 0 bases at J, with 9 bases between. The CDR3 loop is CASSFQSVSYNEQFF. CDR3 coding DNA: TGCGCCAGCAGCTTTCAGAGCGTCTCCTACAATGAGCAGTTCTTC.

This clone was recorded only once. The chain employs TRBV11-2 and TRBJ2-5; 8 positions match TRBD2. The V and J ends lost 5 bases and 4 bases, in that order; junction bases with no gene match: 6. Germline V lookup: CDR1 SGHAT, CDR2 FQNNGV. CDR3 length equals 14 residues. CDR3 protein: CASSPGLAPETQYF. The CDR3 DNA reads as TGTGCCAGCAGCCCCGGACTAGCCCCAGAGACCCAGTACTTC. The full variable domain, in which reference TRBV11-2 and TRBJ2-5 provide the parts outside the CDR3, is EAGVAQSPRYKIIEKRQSVAFWCNPISGHATLYWYQQILGQGPKLLIQFQNNGVVDDSQLPKDRFSAERLKGVDSTLKIQPAKLEDSAVYLCASSPGLAPETQYFGPGTRLLVL.

The chain is built from TRBV19 and TRBJ1-5; D is uncertain. CDR3 length: 13 residues. Germline assignment: CDR1 LNHDA and CDR2 SQIVND (reference sequence). V lost 3 bases, J lost 8 bases, and 11 bases lay in between. CDR3 loop: CASSIQLQEPQHF. Written as DNA, the CDR3 is TGTGCCAGTAGTATTCAACTCCAGGAGCCCCAGCATTTT.

The rearrangement links TRBV29-1 to TRBJ1-3; 8 positions agree with TRBD1. The V segment lost 5 bases and the J segment 2 bases; nucleotides outside the gene matches: 14. From germline, CDR1 is SQVTM and CDR2 ANQGSEA. This CDR3 has 17 residues. For the CDR3, the DNA is TGCAGCGTTCGCCTCTGGGGACAGGACCGGACTGGAAACACCATATATTTT. As protein: CSVRLWGQDRTGNTIYF.